These T cell receptor beta chains were read from a single sample in a study of early T cells in non-severe SARS-CoV-2 infection. From the 5' RACE reads, TCRdb called clonotypes with MiXCR, one entry per CDR3 protein. The sample holds around 55,000 distinct CDR3 sequences, 12% seen once. Sequencing was done on a sample of whole blood. The receptors originated from an adult who was a healthcare worker with PCR-confirmed SARS-CoV-2 infection or an uninfected control (not recorded which). Both conserved end residues are part of each CDR3. D genes are given only for firm matches. Clone size is given for some rows only: seen once, a few or many times, or a class if the clone is expanded.

TRBJ2-7 | - | TRBD1 | TRBV12-3/TRBV12-4 | CASTRGQGTYEQYF | TGTGCCAGTACTCGAGGACAGGGGACTTACGAGCAGTACTTC
TRBJ2-3 | - | - | TRBV3-1 | CASSGFLTDTQYF | TGTGCCAGCTCAGGGTTTTTGACAGATACGCAGTATTTT
TRBJ2-3 | few | - | TRBV20-1 | CSALDSSENTDTQYF | TGCAGTGCCCTGGACTCCAGCGAGAACACAGATACGCAGTATTTT
TRBJ1-5 | - | - | TRBV7-2 | CASSPRRGSNQPQHF | TGTGCCAGCAGCCCCAGGCGGGGGTCTAATCAGCCCCAGCATTTT
TRBJ1-6 | - | TRBD1 | TRBV10-3 | CAITMGQNNSPLHF | TGTGCCATCACCATGGGACAGAATAATTCACCCCTCCACTTT
TRBJ2-1 | - | - | TRBV29-1 | CSVPEVSGGSSYNEQFF | TGCAGCGTCCCTGAGGTAAGCGGAGGAAGCTCCTACAATGAGCAGTTCTTC
TRBJ2-7 | few | TRBD1 | TRBV6-5 | CASSRDRGREQYF | TGTGCCAGCAGTCGGGACAGGGGGCGAGAGCAGTACTTC
TRBJ2-1 | - | - | TRBV28 | CASSGGPNEQFF | TGTGCCAGCAGTGGGGGGCCCAATGAGCAGTTCTTC
TRBJ2-1 | many | - | TRBV12-3/TRBV12-4 | CASSQNRWGEQFF | TGTGCCAGCAGCCAGAACAGATGGGGTGAGCAGTTCTTC
TRBJ1-4 | - | - | TRBV5-6 | CASSLNREVFF | TGTGCCAGCAGCTTGAACAGGGAGGTGTTTTTT
TRBJ2-1 | few | TRBD2 | TRBV29-1 | CSLAGGDNEQFF | TGCAGCCTCGCGGGAGGAGACAATGAGCAGTTCTTC
TRBJ2-7 | many | - | TRBV7-2 | CASSLIRGEQYF | TGTGCCAGCAGCTTGATCAGAGGGGAGCAGTACTTC
TRBJ2-6 | many | TRBD1 | TRBV7-7 | CASSSGTGAGANVLTF | TGTGCCAGCAGCTCCGGGACAGGGGCTGGGGCCAACGTCCTGACTTTC
TRBJ1-2 | - | TRBD1 | TRBV29-1 | CSAGTQGPANYGYTF | TGCAGCGCAGGGACACAGGGGCCCGCTAACTATGGCTACACCTTC
TRBJ2-7 | - | - | TRBV28 | CASSLVGHEQYF | TGTGCCAGCAGTTTAGTGGGGCACGAGCAGTACTTC
TRBJ2-1 | many | - | TRBV28 | CASSFIAIEQFF | TGTGCCAGCAGTTTTATAGCCATTGAGCAGTTCTTC
TRBJ2-7 | many | - | TRBV5-6 | CASSRYVGTNEQYF | TGTGCCAGCAGCCGCTATGTGGGAACCAACGAGCAGTACTTC
TRBJ2-2 | - | - | TRBV6-2/TRBV6-3 | CASSYGGPGQGAGELFF | TGTGCCAGCAGTTACGGGGGTCCGGGACAAGGGGCCGGGGAGCTGTTTTTT
TRBJ1-5 | - | - | TRBV21-1 | CASRLVVSNQPQHF | TGTGCCAGCAGATTAGTAGTGAGCAATCAGCCCCAGCATTTT
TRBJ2-5 | many | - | TRBV28 | CASSLLYQETQYF | TGTGCCAGCAGTTTACTATACCAAGAGACCCAGTACTTC
TRBJ2-7 | - | - | TRBV28 | CASSPSFYEQYF | TGTGCCAGCAGCCCTAGCTTCTACGAGCAGTACTTC